This T cell receptor beta chain was recorded in a study of breast tumors, draining lymph nodes, adjacent tissues. Findings and limits, study-wide: Tumor and nontumor repertoires were significantly more similar in luminal-like than in basal-like breast cancer.

Remarks on this clonotype: As yet, its antigen is unknown. Being one base from a much bigger clone, this may be a read error.

TCRdb recomputed calls from the multiplex PCR reads with MiXCR, one row per CDR3 protein. The sample carries fewer than 25,000 distinct CDR3 sequences, roughly 30% recorded once. The length of the CDR3 is 15 residues. Looked up from germline, CDR1 is MNHNS and CDR2 is SASEGT. This chain connects TRBV6-1 to TRBJ2-5; 8 bases are shared with TRBD2. This clonotype was obtained from a female donor with breast cancer. Some clones in this sample may be carry-over from other donors' samples. Sequenced material: breast tumor tissue. For the CDR3, the DNA is TGTGCCGGCAGTGAAAGCCTCGGGAGGGGAGAGACCCAGTACTTC. Translating gives CAGSESLGRGETQYF.